One sample yielded the 29 T cell receptor beta chains listed below, sequenced in a study of blood T cell repertoires in COVID-19. The method was immunoSEQ multiplex PCR; TCRdb's version includes in-frame clones alone and lacks a portion of them. This table holds over 7,000 clones, around nine tenths found once. The sequencing input was peripheral blood. The receptors were sampled from a human donor in a cohort sampled during active COVID-19.

This clone was seen just once. The chain recombines TRBV7-9 with TRBJ1-4; tentative D call: TRBD1 (6 bases). Germline-derived CDR1 and CDR2 are SEHNR and FQNEAQ (reference sequence). V shed 4 bases and J shed 8 bases, with 14 bases lying between them. The CDR3 runs 14 residues. The DNA of the CDR3 is TGTGCCAGCAGCTCGGTGGACAGAGCCGAAAAACTGTTTTTT. Translated: CASSSVDRAEKLFF. The full variable domain, completed using reference TRBV7-9 and TRBJ1-4, is DTGVSQNPRHKITKRGQNVTFRCDPISEHNRLYWYRQTLGQGPEFLTYFQNEAQLEKSRLLSDRFSAERPKGSFSTLEIQRTEQGDSAMYLCASSSVDRAEKLFFGSGTQLSVL.

The chain uses TRBV6-5 and TRBJ1-2; D gene ambiguous. The CDR3 runs to 13 residues. Germline V CDR1 and CDR2: MNHEY, SVGAGI. V lost 6 bases to trimming and J lost 4 bases, with 12 bases between them. CDR3 amino acids: CASRGRTGYGYTF. In DNA, the CDR3 is TGTGCCAGCAGAGGGAGGACGGGCTATGGCTACACCTTC.

A single count supports this clone. V and J are TRBV18 and TRBJ1-3, with D possibly being TRBD1 (5 bases). Germline V gene lookup returns CDR1 KGHSH and CDR2 LQKENI. The length of the CDR3 is 18 residues. Trimming took 3 bases from V and 0 from J, leaving 18 bases between them. The CDR3, as DNA: TGTGCCAGCTCACCCCCCTGGCTAGGGGCTAACTCTGGAAACACCATATATTTT. It encodes CASSPPWLGANSGNTIYF. The full variable domain, rest sourced from reference TRBV18 and TRBJ1-3, is NAGVMQNPRHLVRRRGQEARLRCSPMKGHSHVYWYRQLPEEGLKFMVYLQKENIIDESGMPKERFSAEFPKEGPSILRIQQVVRGDSAAYFCASSPPWLGANSGNTIYFGEGSWLTVV.

This chain uses TRBV7-6 with TRBJ2-7; 9 bases match TRBD1. The length of the CDR3 is 16 residues. Germline V CDR1 and CDR2: SGHVS, FNYEAQ. Germline trimming cut 5 bases from V and 5 bases from J; bases unmatched to any gene: 13. The CDR3 reads CASSTNSGTGSHEQYF. The CDR3, as DNA: TGTGCCAGCAGCACAAACTCCGGGACAGGGAGCCACGAGCAGTACTTC.

In DNA form, the CDR3 reads TGTGCCAGCTCACCTGGGACAGGGGGTTACGAGCAGTACTTC. As protein: CASSPGTGGYEQYF. The chain uses TRBV18 and TRBJ2-7; 11 bases match TRBD1. Germline V lookup: CDR1 KGHSH, CDR2 LQKENI. Trimming cost V 3 bases and J 4 bases; bases outside gene matches: 2. The CDR3 has 14 residues. Supplemented by reference TRBV18 and TRBJ2-7, the full variable domain reads NAGVMQNPRHLVRRRGQEARLRCSPMKGHSHVYWYRQLPEEGLKFMVYLQKENIIDESGMPKERFSAEFPKEGPSILRIQQVVRGDSAAYFCASSPGTGGYEQYFGPGTRLTVT.

The V gene is TRBV5-1, the J gene TRBJ1-3; TRBD1 agrees at 12 bases. J was trimmed by 2 bases and V by 4 bases; bases with no gene match: 7. There are 17 residues in the CDR3. Looked up from germline, CDR1 is SGHRS and CDR2 is YFSETQ. CDR3 bases: TGCGCCAGCAGCCGTGTGGGACAGGGGGCCCCTGGAAACACCATATATTTT. Its protein is CASSRVGQGAPGNTIYF.

This clone was seen a single time. The chain recombines TRBV5-1 with TRBJ1-2; 8 bases agree with TRBD1. From germline, CDR1 is SGHRS and CDR2 YFSETQ. The CDR3 contains 13 residues. V lost 2 bases, J lost 8 bases, and 5 bases stayed unmatched. Written as DNA, the CDR3 is TGCGCCAGCAGCTTAGGACAGGGTAACGGCTACACCTTC. Amino acid sequence: CASSLGQGNGYTF.

The V call is TRBV24-1, the J call TRBJ2-6; TRBD2 matches at 7 bases. Germline CDR1 KGHDR, CDR2 SFDVKD. The CDR3 extends over 15 amino acids. The J segment lost 3 bases and the V segment lost 5 bases, leaving 3 bases of the junction unmatched. Here the CDR3 DNA reads TGTGCCACCAGTGCCCGGGGGGTTGGGGCCAACGTCCTGACTTTC. It translates to CATSARGVGANVLTF.

The V and J genes are TRBV13 and TRBJ2-7; possibly TRBD2 for D (5 bases). The CDR3 has 15 residues. The germline V gene has CDR1 PRHDT and CDR2 FYEKMQ (reference sequence). Trimming stripped 2 bases from V and 1 base from J, with 12 bases between. In DNA form, the CDR3 reads TGTGCCAGCAGCTTAAGTCTAGCAGCATCCTACGAGCAGTACTTC. Translated, it gives CASSLSLAASYEQYF.

This chain links TRBV24-1 with TRBJ1-3, with 8 bases identical to TRBD1. Per the germline V gene, CDR1 is KGHDR and CDR2 is SFDVKD. This CDR3 has 18 amino acids. V was clipped by 3 bases and J by 6 bases; unmatched bases: 15. The CDR3 DNA is TGTGCCACCAGTGATCTACCCCCGGACAGGGACGGTGAAAACACCATATATTTT. This gives the protein CATSDLPPDRDGENTIYF.

The chain combines TRBV7-9 with TRBJ2-7; D uncertain. The CDR3 has 13 amino acids. Trimming stripped 5 bases from V and 3 bases from J, with 11 bases between. Germline loops: CDR1 SEHNR, CDR2 FQNEAQ (reference sequence). The CDR3 region is CASSQPNSYEQYF. CDR3 in DNA: TGTGCCAGCAGCCAACCGAACAGCTACGAGCAGTACTTC.

The V call is TRBV28, the J call TRBJ2-5; D is unclear. The CDR3 totals 16 residues. Germline V gene lookup returns CDR1 MDHEN and CDR2 SYDVKM. Trimming removed 0 bases from V and 5 bases from J, with 16 bases in between. CDR3 amino acids: CASSLWGRLPDETQYF. In DNA form, the CDR3 reads TGTGCCAGCAGTTTATGGGGCAGGCTCCCAGATGAGACCCAGTACTTC.

The rearrangement uses TRBV15 and TRBJ2-2; 7 nucleotides align to TRBD1. Per germline, CDR1 LNHNV and CDR2 YYDKDF (reference sequence). J lost 7 bases, V lost 1 base, and 3 bases had no gene match. There are 14 residues in the CDR3. CDR3 protein: CATSRAYRGGELFF. CDR3 sequence (DNA): TGTGCCACCAGCAGAGCTTACAGGGGCGGGGAGCTGTTTTTT.

The CDR3 loop reads CATHAGGYEQYF. The DNA for the CDR3 is TGTGCCACCCACGCGGGCGGCTACGAGCAGTACTTC. The chain is built from TRBV25-1 and TRBJ2-7; the D gene is possibly TRBD2 (5 bases). Germline V gives CDR1 MGHDK, CDR2 SYGVNS. The CDR3 loop spans 12 amino acids. Deletions cut 10 bases from V and 3 bases from J, with 13 bases between.

The chain links TRBV3-1 (or the pseudogene TRBV3-2) to TRBJ1-3; D not resolved. Germline CDR1 LGHDT, CDR2 YNNKEL (reference sequence). CDR3 size: 16 residues. Trimming removed 4 bases at V and 0 bases at J, with 13 bases between. CDR3 residues: CASSPDTPGSGNTIYF. CDR3 in DNA: TGTGCCAGCAGCCCCGACACGCCAGGCTCTGGAAACACCATATATTTT.

The chain employs TRBV2 and TRBJ2-5; possibly TRBD1 for D (5 bases). V shed 8 bases and J shed 4 bases, with 11 bases lying between them. The germline V gene encodes CDR1 SNHLY and CDR2 FYNNEI. The CDR3 is made up of 12 amino acids. The CDR3 bases are TGTGCCAGCGAAGGGGTCCCAGAGACCCAGTACTTC. The encoded protein is CASEGVPETQYF.

This clone was seen just once. The genes are TRBV6-2 or TRBV6-3 and TRBJ1-2, with TRBD1 matching over 9 bases. V was clipped by 6 bases and J by 7 bases; unmatched bases: 6. Germline CDR1 and CDR2: MNHEY and SVGEGT. This CDR3 is built from 13 residues. The CDR3: CASSIDRGFGYTF. The CDR3 DNA reads as TGTGCCAGCAGCATAGACAGGGGGTTTGGCTACACCTTC.

J is TRBJ2-5 and V is TRBV7-9, with D perhaps TRBD2 (6 bases). The germline gives CDR1 SEHNR, CDR2 FQNEAQ (reference sequence). V shed 0 bases and J shed 2 bases, with 7 bases lying between them. The CDR3 loop spans 14 amino acids. CDR3 in DNA: TGTGCCAGCAGCTTAGCGGGGGGACAAGAGACCCAGTACTTC. Protein sequence: CASSLAGGQETQYF.

V gene TRBV24-1 combines with J gene TRBJ2-1; D is undetermined. There are 13 residues in the CDR3. V was trimmed by 2 bases and J by 8 bases, leaving 9 bases between them. The germline CDR1 and CDR2 sequences are KGHDR and SFDVKD. CDR3 protein: CATSDSTGDEQFF. CDR3 bases: TGTGCCACCAGTGATTCGACTGGTGATGAGCAGTTCTTC.

The V gene is TRBV11-3, the J gene TRBJ2-1; possibly TRBD2 for D (6 bases). CDR1 is SGHNT, CDR2 YENEEA, per germline. V was shortened by 3 bases and J by 6 bases, with 12 bases between the two germline ends. The CDR3 runs to 14 residues. As DNA, the CDR3 is TGTGCCAGCAGCTTCGCGGGACCCCCCAATGAGCAGTTCTTC. It is translated as CASSFAGPPNEQFF.

CDR3 sequence reads: CASSPGLAGGHHLDTQYF. CDR3 nucleotides: TGTGCCAGCAGCCCCGGACTAGCGGGAGGGCATCACCTAGATACGCAGTATTTT. The chain has TRBV14 and TRBJ2-3; 15 bases map to TRBD2. Germline loops: CDR1 SGHDN, CDR2 FVKESK. The trim removed 4 bases at V and 5 bases at J, leaving 10 bases unmatched. The CDR3 is made up of 18 amino acids.

The chain carries TRBV29-1 and TRBJ2-2; D perhaps matches TRBD2 (6 bases). The CDR3 sequence is 15 residues long. With 5 bases removed from V and 0 bases from J, the gap between germline ends came to 13 bases. Germline loops: CDR1 SQVTM, CDR2 ANQGSEA. The CDR3 DNA reads TGCAGCGTTACCTTAGCGGCGCCGAACACCGGGGAGCTGTTTTTT. Translating gives CSVTLAAPNTGELFF.

This chain connects TRBV24-1 to TRBJ2-5; D possibly corresponds to TRBD2 (6 bases). The V and J ends lost 1 base and 9 bases respectively, with 11 bases between them. Germline V CDR1 and CDR2: KGHDR, SFDVKD. The CDR3 has 13 amino acids. CDR3 region: CATSDFGPGAQYF. The CDR3 DNA sequence: TGTGCCACCAGTGATTTCGGTCCGGGAGCCCAGTACTTC.

The J gene is TRBJ2-7, the V gene TRBV6-6; D gene uncertain. V lost 5 bases to trimming and J lost 2 bases, with 22 bases between them. Germline V gene data show CDR1 as MNHNY and CDR2 as SVGAGI (reference sequence). The CDR3 is made up of 17 amino acids. Here the CDR3 DNA reads TGTGCCAGCAGTCCCAGTAAGGTCAGGATCAAACCCTACGAGCAGTACTTC. Protein product: CASSPSKVRIKPYEQYF.

CDR3 protein: CASSRYWRPSDPDTQYF. The CDR3 DNA follows: TGTGCCAGCAGTAGGTATTGGCGACCTAGCGACCCAGATACGCAGTATTTT. V is TRBV28 and J is TRBJ2-3, with D possibly TRBD2 on 6 matching bases. The V end lost 5 bases, the J end lost 4 bases, and 22 bases lay between the germline ends. The CDR3 sequence is 17 residues long. Germline CDR1 MDHEN, CDR2 SYDVKM.

The CDR3 DNA reads as TGTGCCAGCAGCTTAGGGACTAGCGTCATCTACGAGCAGTACTTC. As protein: CASSLGTSVIYEQYF. This chain links TRBV7-6 with TRBJ2-7; 9 positions agree with TRBD2. Looked up from germline, CDR1 is SGHVS and CDR2 is FNYEAQ. Germline trimming cut 1 base from V and 3 bases from J; bases unmatched to any gene: 4. The CDR3 is made up of 15 amino acids.

V is TRBV5-8 and J is TRBJ2-3, with D perhaps TRBD1 (6 bases). Germline assignment: CDR1 SGHTS and CDR2 YDEGEE. This CDR3 is 13 amino acids long. Trimming stripped 4 bases from V and 3 bases from J, with 9 bases between. In DNA form, the CDR3 reads TGTGCCAGCAGCCGCAGGGGTACAGATACGCAGTATTTT. Amino acid sequence: CASSRRGTDTQYF.

This chain joins TRBV4-2 and TRBJ2-7; 13 bases fit TRBD2. Germline lookup yields CDR1 LGHNA and CDR2 YNFKEQ. This CDR3 contains 16 residues. V gave up 0 bases and J gave up 6 bases; unmatched junction bases: 5. CDR3 residues: CASSQELAGGLPEQYF. In DNA, the CDR3 is TGTGCCAGCAGCCAAGAACTAGCGGGAGGGCTTCCCGAGCAGTACTTC.

The chain recombines TRBV19 with TRBJ2-7; D is ambiguous. Germline values: CDR1 LNHDA, CDR2 SQIVND (reference sequence). CDR3 size: 12 residues. Trimming stripped 5 bases from V and 1 base from J, with 6 bases between. DNA for the CDR3: TGTGCCAGTAGTTCCCCATCCTACGAGCAGTACTTC. Amino acid sequence: CASSSPSYEQYF.